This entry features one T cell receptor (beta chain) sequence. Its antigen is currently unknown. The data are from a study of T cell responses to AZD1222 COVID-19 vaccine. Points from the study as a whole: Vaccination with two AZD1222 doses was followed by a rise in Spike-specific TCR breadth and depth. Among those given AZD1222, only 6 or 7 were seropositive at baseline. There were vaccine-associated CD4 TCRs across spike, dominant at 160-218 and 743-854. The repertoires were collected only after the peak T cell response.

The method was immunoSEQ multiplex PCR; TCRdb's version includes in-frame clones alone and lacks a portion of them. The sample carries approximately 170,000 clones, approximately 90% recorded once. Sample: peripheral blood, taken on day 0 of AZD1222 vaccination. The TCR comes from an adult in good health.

CDR3 DNA: TGTGCCAGCAGCCCGGCAATTCGCAGGGTTGGCGCAAACACTGAAGCTTTCTTT. The encoded protein is CASSPAIRRVGANTEAFF. V usage is TRBV11-2 and J usage is TRBJ1-1; tentatively, D is TRBD1 (5 bases). V was clipped by 5 bases and J by 2 bases, with 24 bases between them. Germline CDR1 is SGHAT and CDR2 is FQNNGV. This CDR3 comprises 18 residues. Looking up the rest from reference TRBV11-2 and TRBJ1-1 gives the full variable domain: EAGVAQSPRYKIIEKRQSVAFWCNPISGHATLYWYQQILGQGPKLLIQFQNNGVVDDSQLPKDRFSAERLKGVDSTLKIQPAKLEDSAVYLCASSPAIRRVGANTEAFFGQGTRLTVV.